This T cell receptor (beta chain) was sequenced in a study of a mutant IDH1 vaccine in newly diagnosed glioma. Study-wide background: Averaging about 37 years of age, treated patients were around 60% male and approximately 38% female. Visit V12 was conducted at week 35 as the safety follow-up. Visit V13 came later, at week 47.

After removal of 0 bases from V and 0 bases from J, the junction contained 5 bases not matched to a gene. The CDR3 extends over 18 amino acids. Per the germline V gene, CDR1 is SGHDT and CDR2 is YYEEEE. For this clone: The antigen is unknown.

Measured with immunoSEQ multiplex PCR; TCRdb has only the in-frame clones, and not every one. The sample has about 27,000 clones; less than 85% are singletons. This sample's time point: week 35, safety follow-up. Every single dose of the vaccine, 300 ug of mutant IDH1 20-mer peptide, came with topical imiquimod. The origin of this receptor is a man younger than 40 with glioma. This sample comprised PBMCs, obtained from a glioma patient whose treatment included an IDH1 peptide vaccine. The chain has TRBV5-6 and TRBJ2-4; TRBD2 matches at 11 bases. The CDR3 sequence: CASSLGLAGGLAKNIQYF. CDR3 DNA sequence: TGTGCCAGCAGCTTGGGTCTAGCGGGGGGTCTAGCCAAAAACATTCAGTACTTC. The full variable domain, in which reference TRBV5-6 and TRBJ2-4 provide the parts outside the CDR3, is DAGVTQSPTHLIKTRGQQVTLRCSPKSGHDTVSWYQQALGQGPQFIFQYYEEEERQRGNFPDRFSGHQFPNYSSELNVNALLLGDSALYLCASSLGLAGGLAKNIQYFGAGTRLSVL.